These T cell receptor beta chains were read from a single sample in a study of blood T cells in healthy people across ages. TCRdb re-analysed the 5' RACE reads in MiXCR, keeping a single row per CDR3 protein. The sample records 1.5 million to 1.8 million distinct CDR3 sequences, approximately 43% being singletons. Material for sequencing was blood. These receptors were collected from a woman under 30 in good health. CDR3s leave out the opening cysteine and the closing phenylalanine or tryptophan.

J: TRBJ2-1; V: TRBV20-1; CDR3: STDAGGSHEQF
J: TRBJ2-1; V: TRBV6-2/TRBV6-3; CDR3: ASTMGNEQF
J: TRBJ2-1; V: TRBV20-1; CDR3: SAPSMLARGVNEQF
J: TRBJ1-4; V: TRBV7-9; CDR3: ASSLTGGSEKLF
J: NA; V: TRBV6-5; CDR3: ASRLAEMRTQY
J: TRBJ2-7; V: TRBV29-1; CDR3: SVDSGEGYEQY
J: TRBJ2-2; V: TRBV4-3; CDR3: ASSQGTGANTGELF
J: TRBJ2-7; V: TRBV28; CDR3: ASVNTGKYEQY
J: TRBJ1-2; V: TRBV4-3; CDR3: ASSQQDREYGYT
J: TRBJ2-1; V: TRBV20-1; CDR3: SAPPSGGRSSYNEQF
J: TRBJ2-7; V: TRBV7-2; CDR3: ASSDPQQIYEQY
J: TRBJ2-2; V: TRBV7-6; CDR3: ASSLVLGGVKDGTGELF
J: NA; V: TRBV2; CDR3: ASSGDSYNEQY
J: TRBJ2-1; V: TRBV6-2/TRBV6-3; CDR3: ASSYRGSPRSYNEQF
J: TRBJ2-1; V: TRBV18; CDR3: ASSPPGTSIYEQF
J: TRBJ1-2; V: TRBV20-1; CDR3: SATTGTGNYGYT
J: TRBJ2-3; V: TRBV5-1; CDR3: ASSAGLVSTDTQY
J: TRBJ2-3; V: TRBV12-3/TRBV12-4; CDR3: ASRAGLAGTDTQY
J: TRBJ2-1; V: TRBV19; CDR3: ASSRSGLDNEQF
J: TRBJ2-1; V: TRBV4-2; CDR3: ASSQDTSGPYNEQF
J: TRBJ2-3; V: TRBV6-2/TRBV6-3; CDR3: ASSYGANTQY
J: TRBJ1-1; V: TRBV5-1; CDR3: ASSSQGKENTEAF
J: TRBJ2-1; V: TRBV13; CDR3: ASSKGGGNEQF
J: TRBJ2-5; V: TRBV7-2; CDR3: ASIVAANEQY
J: TRBJ1-5; V: TRBV6-6; CDR3: ASSYWTGLQDQPQH
J: TRBJ2-3; V: TRBV12-3/TRBV12-4; CDR3: ASSLAGAGSGDTQY
J: TRBJ2-7; V: TRBV20-1; CDR3: SARPTKTYSYEQY
J: TRBJ1-2; V: TRBV4-1; CDR3: ASSQGSTGNHGYT
J: TRBJ2-3; V: TRBV29-1; CDR3: SVAPTGGGTDTQY
J: TRBJ2-7; V: TRBV6-1; CDR3: ASSEETWASPTYEQY
J: TRBJ2-3; V: TRBV7-2; CDR3: ASSLEARYTDTQY
J: TRBJ1-2; V: TRBV7-2; CDR3: ASSSRRGGYT
J: TRBJ1-5; V: TRBV7-9; CDR3: ASSQGPLNQPQH
J: TRBJ2-7; V: TRBV7-2; CDR3: ASSSSPSGRYEQY
J: TRBJ2-1; V: TRBV29-1; CDR3: SVGRGGNLGSNEQF
J: TRBJ1-2; V: TRBV12-3/TRBV12-4; CDR3: ASSSIFPNYGYT
J: TRBJ2-1; V: TRBV19; CDR3: ASSEWPNEQF
J: TRBJ1-2; V: TRBV4-2; CDR3: ASSQGHPYGYT
J: TRBJ1-1; V: TRBV7-2; CDR3: ASSLYREVEAF
J: TRBJ2-5; V: TRBV13; CDR3: ASSLRTDPQETQY
J: TRBJ2-1; V: TRBV9; CDR3: ASSVAGTINEQF